This TCR beta chain was sequenced during a study of blood T cells in healthy people across ages. Study results and caveats: PBMCs that were unsorted prevented a conclusive naive versus antigen-experienced comparison.

For this clonotype: Its target is unknown.

With a J-beta primer mix and a sample-barcoded 5' primer, a second PCR ran roughly 6 to 11 cycles. Samples each returned at least 3 million CDR3-containing paired-end reads. TCRdb used MiXCR to reprocess the 5' RACE reads, holding one entry per CDR3 protein. Found here are around 1,000,000 distinct CDR3 sequences, 25% of them singletons; the top ten hold about 0.72%. The germline V gene encodes CDR1 SGHAT and CDR2 FQNNGV. The CDR3 has 16 amino acids. V lost 5 bases, J lost 2 bases, and 17 bases lay in between. These data also formed part of another study, on T cells of mothers and their children.

The rearrangement uses TRBV11-2 and TRBJ2-3, with a weak D call TRBD2 (5 bases). Input material: blood. The TCR comes from a girl under 10 years old in good health. This chain's CDR3 is CASSPGDGSPTDTQYF. CDR3 bases: TGTGCCAGCAGCCCCGGGGATGGGTCCCCCACAGATACGCAGTATTTT.